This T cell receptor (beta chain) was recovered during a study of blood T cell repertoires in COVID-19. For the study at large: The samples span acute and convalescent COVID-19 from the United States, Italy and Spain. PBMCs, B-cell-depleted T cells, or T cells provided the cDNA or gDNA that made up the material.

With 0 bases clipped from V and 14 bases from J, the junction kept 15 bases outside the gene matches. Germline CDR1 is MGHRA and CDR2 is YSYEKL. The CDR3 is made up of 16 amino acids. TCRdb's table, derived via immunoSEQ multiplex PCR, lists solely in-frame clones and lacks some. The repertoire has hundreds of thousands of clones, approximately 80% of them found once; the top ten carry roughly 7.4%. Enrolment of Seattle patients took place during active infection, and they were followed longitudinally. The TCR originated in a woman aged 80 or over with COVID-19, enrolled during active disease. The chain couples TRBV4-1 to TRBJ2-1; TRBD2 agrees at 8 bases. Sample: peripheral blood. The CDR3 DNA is TGCGCCAGCAGCCAAGAGGGTTCCGGGACTAGAGGTAAAAAGTTCTTC. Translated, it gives CASSQEGSGTRGKKFF.